This T cell receptor (beta chain) was identified in a study of blood T cell repertoires in COVID-19. This CDR3 spans 14 amino acids. Germline V gene data show CDR1 as MNHEY and CDR2 as SVGAGI. Trimming pared 4 bases from V and 3 bases from J, leaving 13 bases between. Produced via immunoSEQ multiplex PCR; TCRdb's table is partial and in-frame only. The table records under 50,000 clones, around 92% of them present only once. The specimen was peripheral blood. The chain links TRBV6-5 to TRBJ2-7; D is perhaps TRBD1 (5 bases). This clonotype was obtained from a human donor in a cohort sampled during active COVID-19. DNA of the CDR3: TGTGCCAGCAGTTTGATCACAGGCGTCTACGAGCAGTACTTC. Its protein is CASSLITGVYEQYF.